The 23 T cell receptor beta chains below come from one sample, sequenced in a study of blood T cell repertoires in COVID-19. TCRdb's table, derived via immunoSEQ multiplex PCR, lists solely in-frame clones and lacks some. The repertoire holds about 200,000 clones, with 70% to 90% as singletons. Sequencing used PBMCs or T cells enriched from blood (not recorded which). Receptor source: a woman in her forties with acute COVID-19.

This clone was picked up one time. The genes are TRBV28 and TRBJ1-6; maybe TRBD1 (5 bases). V lost 6 bases to trimming and J lost 3 bases, with 9 bases between them. The CDR3 has 14 residues. Germline CDR1 is MDHEN and CDR2 is SYDVKM. The CDR3 DNA reads TGTGCCAGCAGGGGGCAGGTCTATAATTCACCCCTCCACTTT. Its protein product is CASRGQVYNSPLHF.

The gene calls are TRBV28 and TRBJ1-5; 11 positions agree with TRBD1. The CDR3 contains 15 residues. CDR1 and CDR2 (germline): MDHEN, SYDVKM. Germline trimming cut 3 bases from V and 6 bases from J; bases unmatched to any gene: 4. The CDR3 spells CASSLGQGGSQPQHF. Written as DNA, the CDR3 is TGTGCCAGCAGTTTGGGACAGGGGGGGAGTCAGCCCCAGCATTTT.

This chain links TRBV4-3 with TRBJ2-2, with D tentatively TRBD2 (6 bases). Germline values: CDR1 LGHNA, CDR2 YSLEER. Deletions cut 3 bases from V and 6 bases from J, with 11 bases between. The CDR3 length is 14 residues. This CDR3 is CASSQRGGAGELFF. In DNA form, the CDR3 reads TGCGCCAGCAGCCAGCGGGGCGGGGCCGGGGAGCTGTTTTTT.

The genes are TRBV7-3 and TRBJ2-3, with 10 bases lining up with TRBD2. Germline CDR1 is SGHTA and CDR2 is FQGTGA. The J segment lost 4 bases and the V segment lost 2 bases, leaving 9 bases of the junction unmatched. The CDR3 is 17 amino acids. CDR3 region: CASSLWASGSLPDTQYF. CDR3 coding DNA: TGTGCCAGCAGCTTATGGGCTAGCGGGAGCCTGCCAGATACGCAGTATTTT.

V is TRBV27 and J is TRBJ2-7; 9 nucleotides align to TRBD1. J lost 2 bases, V lost 6 bases, and 5 bases had no gene match. This CDR3 spans 14 amino acids. Germline CDR1 and CDR2: MNHEY and SMNVEV (reference sequence). The CDR3 bases are TGTGCCAGCAGGGGGACAGGGTTCCCCTACGAGCAGTACTTC. Encoded protein: CASRGTGFPYEQYF.

The gene calls are TRBV18 and TRBJ1-3, with D maybe TRBD1 (5 bases). CDR3 size: 15 residues. CDR1 is KGHSH and CDR2 is LQKENI in the germline V gene. V lost 2 bases and J 4 bases, leaving 12 bases between the germline ends. This CDR3 is CASSPTLGAGNTIYF. The DNA of the CDR3 is TGTGCCAGCTCACCAACCTTAGGGGCCGGAAACACCATATATTTT.

The V call is TRBV5-6, the J call TRBJ1-4; 9 nucleotides match TRBD1. Per the germline V gene, CDR1 is SGHDT and CDR2 is YYEEEE. Trimming cost V 3 bases and J 6 bases; bases outside gene matches: 12. CDR3 length equals 17 residues. CDR3 bases: TGTGCCAGCAGCTGGAGAACCTACGACAGGGGGGATGAAAAACTGTTTTTT. Encoded protein: CASSWRTYDRGDEKLFF.

The rearrangement uses TRBV27 and TRBJ1-6; D gene uncertain. This CDR3 is built from 14 residues. V was trimmed by 5 bases and J by 7 bases, leaving 12 bases between them. CDR1 MNHEY and CDR2 SMNVEV come from the germline V gene (reference sequence). CDR3 residues: CASSPRGGNSPLHF. The CDR3 DNA follows: TGTGCCAGCAGTCCCCGTGGAGGCAATTCACCCCTCCACTTT.

The V and J genes are TRBV30 and TRBJ1-6; a possible D gene is TRBD1 (5 bases). Germline values: CDR1 GTSNPN, CDR2 SVGIG (reference sequence). This CDR3 is 15 amino acids long. Trimming removed 0 bases from V and 7 bases from J, with 13 bases in between. This CDR3 is CAWSVGRVDNSPLHF. DNA for the CDR3: TGTGCCTGGAGTGTAGGCAGGGTGGACAATTCACCCCTCCACTTT. Based on the CDR3 plus reference TRBV30 and TRBJ1-6, the full variable domain is SQTIHQWPATLVQPVGSPLSLECTVEGTSNPNLYWYRQAAGRGLQLLFYSVGIGQISSEVPQNLSASRPQDRQFILSSKKLLLSDSGFYLCAWSVGRVDNSPLHFGNGTRLTVT.

This chain connects TRBV27 to TRBJ2-7, with 9 positions matching TRBD1. Germline V lookup: CDR1 MNHEY, CDR2 SMNVEV (reference sequence). The ends lost 6 bases at V and 1 base at J; junction bases unmatched: 7. The CDR3 length is 15 residues. The CDR3 region is CASSLDRGQSYEQYF. CDR3 DNA: TGTGCCAGCAGCTTGGACAGGGGCCAATCCTACGAGCAGTACTTC.

The chain joins TRBV3-1 (or the pseudogene TRBV3-2) to TRBJ2-3; a weak D match, TRBD1 (6 bases). V shed 3 bases and J shed 0 bases, with 19 bases lying between them. Germline-derived CDR1 and CDR2 are LGHDT and YNNKEL (reference sequence). This CDR3 is built from 18 residues. This CDR3 is CASSHDPTGYPSTDTQYF. The CDR3 DNA follows: TGTGCCAGCAGCCATGACCCGACAGGCTACCCTAGCACAGATACGCAGTATTTT.

The chain carries TRBV7-9 and TRBJ2-6; perhaps TRBD1 as D (5 bases). The V and J ends lost 5 bases and 2 bases respectively, with 10 bases between them. CDR1 is SEHNR, CDR2 FQNEAQ, per germline (reference sequence). CDR3 size: 15 residues. The CDR3 is CASSPDTPGANVLTF. The CDR3, as DNA: TGTGCCAGCAGCCCGGACACGCCTGGGGCCAACGTCCTGACTTTC.

The chain carries TRBV5-1 and TRBJ2-5; the match to TRBD2 covers 9 bases. The V gene end was trimmed by 4 bases and the J gene end by 5 bases; junction bases not matched to a gene: 6. CDR3 length: 14 amino acids. The germline V gene has CDR1 SGHRS and CDR2 YFSETQ. The CDR3 DNA is TGCGCCAGCAGCATCCCTAGCGGGACCGAGACCCAGTACTTC. Protein product: CASSIPSGTETQYF. The full variable domain, its missing parts supplied by reference TRBV5-1 and TRBJ2-5, is KAGVTQTPRYLIKTRGQQVTLSCSPISGHRSVSWYQQTPGQGLQFLFEYFSETQRNKGNFPGRFSGRQFSNSRSEMNVSTLELGDSALYLCASSIPSGTETQYFGPGTRLLVL.

J is TRBJ1-1 and V is TRBV12-3 or TRBV12-4; D is ambiguous. The CDR3 length is 12 residues. V was trimmed by 2 bases and J by 4 bases, leaving 5 bases between them. The CDR3 DNA reads TGTGCCAGCAGTTTACCCGGCACTGAAGCTTTCTTT. Translating gives CASSLPGTEAFF.

In its sample, this clone was seen a few times. Here the CDR3 DNA reads TGTGCCAGTAGTGGACAGGGGGGCGGAAGCAATCAGCCCCAGCATTTT. Amino acids: CASSGQGGGSNQPQHF. The chain carries TRBV19 and TRBJ1-5, with TRBD1 matching 10 bases. The CDR3 contains 16 residues. Trimming cost V 5 bases and J 1 base; bases outside gene matches: 5. Germline CDR1 and CDR2: LNHDA and SQIVND (reference sequence).

As concerns this clone: The same CDR3 can be traced to other DNA sequences in this sample. The genes are TRBV19 and TRBJ2-3, with D unresolved. This CDR3 contains 11 residues. The V end lost 2 bases, the J end lost 6 bases, and 3 bases lay between the germline ends. The germline V gene has CDR1 LNHDA and CDR2 SQIVND (reference sequence). CDR3 loop: CASSISDTQYF. The CDR3 DNA is TGTGCCAGTAGTATATCTGATACGCAGTATTTT.

The table lists this clone with a few counts. The chain is built from TRBV5-1 and TRBJ2-7; 7 nucleotides line up with TRBD2. After removal of 4 bases from V and 1 base from J, the junction contained 5 bases not matched to a gene. The CDR3 spans 14 residues. The germline V gene has CDR1 SGHRS and CDR2 YFSETQ. The CDR3 DNA sequence: TGCGCCAGCAGCCCCCGACTAGCTTCCTACGAGCAGTACTTC. Its protein product is CASSPRLASYEQYF.

The chain couples TRBV4-1 to TRBJ1-1; no clear D gene. Looked up from germline, CDR1 is MGHRA and CDR2 is YSYEKL. This CDR3 is 13 amino acids long. V lost 5 bases and J lost 4, with 11 bases in between. For the CDR3, the DNA is TGCGCCAGCAGCGGTCGGAGAGCCACTGAAGCTTTCTTT. The encoded protein is CASSGRRATEAFF.

This sequence joins TRBV19 and TRBJ2-1; tentative D call: TRBD2 (5 bases). This CDR3 region has 13 residues. Looked up from germline, CDR1 is LNHDA and CDR2 is SQIVND (reference sequence). Trimming stripped 10 bases from V and 8 bases from J, with 18 bases between. In DNA form, the CDR3 reads TGTGCCACGCAACTAGTCATGGGCGATGAGCAGTTCTTC. Translation gives CATQLVMGDEQFF. The variable domain in full, completed from reference TRBV19 and TRBJ2-1, reads DGGITQSPKYLFRKEGQNVTLSCEQNLNHDAMYWYRQDPGQGLRLIYYSQIVNDFQKGDIAEGYSVSREKKESFPLTVTSAQKNPTAFYLCATQLVMGDEQFFGPGTRLTVL.

The V and J genes are TRBV7-7 and TRBJ2-5; D possibly corresponds to TRBD1 (5 bases). The CDR3 extends over 15 amino acids. CDR1 SSHAT and CDR2 FNYEAQ come from the germline V gene (reference sequence). Trimming took 3 bases from V and 2 from J, leaving 13 bases between them. The CDR3 DNA reads TGTGCCAGCAGCTTGCAGACAGTGACACAAGAGACCCAGTACTTC. Residues: CASSLQTVTQETQYF.

This chain links TRBV24-1 with TRBJ2-3; possibly TRBD2 for D (6 bases). The germline V gene encodes CDR1 KGHDR and CDR2 SFDVKD. The V and J ends lost 3 bases and 0 bases respectively, with 9 bases between them. The CDR3 consists of 15 residues. The CDR3 DNA reads TGTGCCACCAGTGATCCAGGGACTAGCACAGATACGCAGTATTTT. It is translated as CATSDPGTSTDTQYF.

The gene calls are TRBV10-2 and TRBJ2-1, with TRBD2 matching over 7 bases. CDR1 and CDR2 from the germline V gene are WSHSY and SAAADI. The CDR3 totals 15 residues. V trimming: 6 bases; J trimming: 4 bases; junction bases outside the gene matches: 9. CDR3: CASRPDLAGYNEQFF. The CDR3 nucleotides read TGCGCCAGCAGGCCCGATTTAGCGGGTTACAATGAGCAGTTCTTC.

The chain uses TRBV4-1 and TRBJ2-1, with D possibly being TRBD2 (6 bases). Germline-derived CDR1 and CDR2 are MGHRA and YSYEKL. This CDR3 spans 13 amino acids. Trimming shortened V by 1 base and J by 7 bases, and 8 bases separated the two germline ends. The CDR3 bases are TGCGCCAGCAGCCAAGCCGGGGGAAATGAGCAGTTCTTC. Its translation is CASSQAGGNEQFF.